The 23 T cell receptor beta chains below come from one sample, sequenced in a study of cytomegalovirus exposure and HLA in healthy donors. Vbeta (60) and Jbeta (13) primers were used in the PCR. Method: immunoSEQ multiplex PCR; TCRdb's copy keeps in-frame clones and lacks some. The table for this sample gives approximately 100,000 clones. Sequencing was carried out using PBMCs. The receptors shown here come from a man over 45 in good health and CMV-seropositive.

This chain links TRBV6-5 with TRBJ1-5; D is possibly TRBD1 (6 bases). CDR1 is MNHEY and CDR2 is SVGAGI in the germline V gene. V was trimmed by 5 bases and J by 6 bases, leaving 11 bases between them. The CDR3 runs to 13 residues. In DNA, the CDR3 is TGTGCCAGCAGTCCACAGGGCGGTCAGCCCCAGCATTTT. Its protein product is CASSPQGGQPQHF.

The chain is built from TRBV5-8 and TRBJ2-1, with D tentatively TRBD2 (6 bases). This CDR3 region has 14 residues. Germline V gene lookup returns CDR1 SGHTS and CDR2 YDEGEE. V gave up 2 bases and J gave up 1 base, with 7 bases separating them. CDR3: CASSFGLSYNEQFF. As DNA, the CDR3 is TGTGCCAGCAGCTTCGGACTATCCTACAATGAGCAGTTCTTC.

DNA for the CDR3: TGTGCCAGCTCACCACAGCGGGAGTTCGTTAATACGCAGTATTTT. This translates into CASSPQREFVNTQYF. This chain uses TRBV18 with TRBJ2-3; 8 positions agree with TRBD2. After removal of 1 base from V and 7 bases from J, the junction contained 7 bases not matched to a gene. This CDR3 is built from 15 residues. Germline V gene lookup returns CDR1 KGHSH and CDR2 LQKENI.

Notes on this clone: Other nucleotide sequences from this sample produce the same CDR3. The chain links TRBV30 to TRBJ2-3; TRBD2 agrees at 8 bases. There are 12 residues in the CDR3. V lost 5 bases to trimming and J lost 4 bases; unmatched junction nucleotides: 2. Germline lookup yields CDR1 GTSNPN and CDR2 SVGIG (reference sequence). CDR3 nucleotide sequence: TGTGCCTGGTCCGGGAGGGCAGATACGCAGTATTTT. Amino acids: CAWSGRADTQYF.

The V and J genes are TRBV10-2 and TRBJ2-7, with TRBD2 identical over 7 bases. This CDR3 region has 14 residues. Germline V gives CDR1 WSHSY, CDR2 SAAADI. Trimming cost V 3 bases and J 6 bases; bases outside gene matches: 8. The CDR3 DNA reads TGCGCCAGCAGTGAAAGGGACTACTTTATCGAGCAGTACTTC. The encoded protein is CASSERDYFIEQYF.

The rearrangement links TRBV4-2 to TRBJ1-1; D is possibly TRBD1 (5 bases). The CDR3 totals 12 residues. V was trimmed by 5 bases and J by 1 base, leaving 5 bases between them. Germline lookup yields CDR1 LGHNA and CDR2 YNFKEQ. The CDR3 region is CASSRGNTEAFF. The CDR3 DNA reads TGTGCCAGCAGCAGGGGGAACACTGAAGCTTTCTTT.

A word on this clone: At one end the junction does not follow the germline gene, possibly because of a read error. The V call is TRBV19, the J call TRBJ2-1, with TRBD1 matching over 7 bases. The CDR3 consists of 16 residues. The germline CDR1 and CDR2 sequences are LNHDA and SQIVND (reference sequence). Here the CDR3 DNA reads TGTGCCAGTAGGGAGATGAGGGGGCGCTCCTACAATGAGCAGCTCTTC. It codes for CASREMRGRSYNEQLF.

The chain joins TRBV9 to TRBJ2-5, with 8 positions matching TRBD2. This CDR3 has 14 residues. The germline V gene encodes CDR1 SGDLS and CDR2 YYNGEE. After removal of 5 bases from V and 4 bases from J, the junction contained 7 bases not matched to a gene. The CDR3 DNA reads TGTGCCAGCAGTCGGGAGGGCCTAGGAGAGACCCAGTACTTC. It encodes CASSREGLGETQYF.

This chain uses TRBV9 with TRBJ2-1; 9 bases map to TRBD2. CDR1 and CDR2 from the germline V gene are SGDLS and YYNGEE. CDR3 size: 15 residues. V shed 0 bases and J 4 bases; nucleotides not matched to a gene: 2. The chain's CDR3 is CASSVGTSEYNEQFF. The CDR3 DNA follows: TGTGCCAGCAGCGTAGGGACTAGCGAGTACAATGAGCAGTTCTTC.

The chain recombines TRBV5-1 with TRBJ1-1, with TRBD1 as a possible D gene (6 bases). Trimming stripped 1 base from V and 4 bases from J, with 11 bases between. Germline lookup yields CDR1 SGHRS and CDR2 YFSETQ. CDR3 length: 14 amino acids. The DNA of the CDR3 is TGCGCCAGCAGCTTGTTTGGGGGCTCCACTGAAGCTTTCTTT. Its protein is CASSLFGGSTEAFF.

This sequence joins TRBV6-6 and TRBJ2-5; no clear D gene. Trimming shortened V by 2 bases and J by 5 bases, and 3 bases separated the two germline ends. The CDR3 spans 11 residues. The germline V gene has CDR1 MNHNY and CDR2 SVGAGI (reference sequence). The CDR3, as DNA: TGTGCCAGCAGTTACGCGGAGACCCAGTACTTC. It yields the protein CASSYAETQYF.

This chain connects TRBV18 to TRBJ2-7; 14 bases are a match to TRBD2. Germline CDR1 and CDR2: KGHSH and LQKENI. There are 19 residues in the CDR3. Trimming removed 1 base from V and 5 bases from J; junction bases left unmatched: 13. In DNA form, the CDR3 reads TGTGCCAGCTCACCACGTCCGGGACAAGGACTAGCGGGAGGCAACGAGCAGTACTTC. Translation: CASSPRPGQGLAGGNEQYF.

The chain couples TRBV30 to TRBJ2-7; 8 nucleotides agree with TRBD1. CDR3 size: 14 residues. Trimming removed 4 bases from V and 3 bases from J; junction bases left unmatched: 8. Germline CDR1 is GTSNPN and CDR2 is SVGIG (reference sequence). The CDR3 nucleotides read TGTGCCTGGACCACCGGGACAGGCATCTACGAGCAGTACTTC. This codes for CAWTTGTGIYEQYF. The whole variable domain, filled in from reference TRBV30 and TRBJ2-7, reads SQTIHQWPATLVQPVGSPLSLECTVEGTSNPNLYWYRQAAGRGLQLLFYSVGIGQISSEVPQNLSASRPQDRQFILSSKKLLLSDSGFYLCAWTTGTGIYEQYFGPGTRLTVT.

The CDR3 coding sequence is TGCAGCGTTGTGGGCGTTTATGGCTACACCTTC. Amino acid sequence: CSVVGVYGYTF. V usage is TRBV29-1 and J usage is TRBJ1-2; no firm D call. From germline, CDR1 is SQVTM and CDR2 ANQGSEA. The CDR3 extends over 11 amino acids. V gave up 4 bases and J gave up 5 bases, with 8 bases separating them.

The CDR3 DNA sequence: TGCGCCAGCAGCCCCTCTGGACAGTCCGGAAACACCATATATTTT. Amino acids: CASSPSGQSGNTIYF. This chain connects TRBV5-1 to TRBJ1-3; D perhaps matches TRBD1 (6 bases). This CDR3 comprises 15 residues. The germline CDR1 and CDR2 sequences are SGHRS and YFSETQ. The ends were cut back, 4 bases at V and 4 bases at J, with 15 bases in the middle. The entire variable domain, with the rest obtained from reference TRBV5-1 and TRBJ1-3, is as follows: KAGVTQTPRYLIKTRGQQVTLSCSPISGHRSVSWYQQTPGQGLQFLFEYFSETQRNKGNFPGRFSGRQFSNSRSEMNVSTLELGDSALYLCASSPSGQSGNTIYFGEGSWLTVV.

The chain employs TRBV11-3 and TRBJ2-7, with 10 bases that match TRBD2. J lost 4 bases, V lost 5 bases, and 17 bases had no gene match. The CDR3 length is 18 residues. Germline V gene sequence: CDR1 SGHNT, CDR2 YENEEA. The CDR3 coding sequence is TGTGCCAGCAGCCTGAAGCGGGGACTAGCGTCCGTGGGGTACGAGCAGTACTTC. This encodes CASSLKRGLASVGYEQYF.

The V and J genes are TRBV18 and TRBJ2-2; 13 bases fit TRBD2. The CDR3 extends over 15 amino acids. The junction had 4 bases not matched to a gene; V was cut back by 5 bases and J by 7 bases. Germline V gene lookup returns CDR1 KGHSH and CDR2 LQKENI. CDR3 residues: CASSGLAGDRGELFF. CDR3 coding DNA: TGTGCCAGCTCAGGACTAGCGGGGGACCGCGGGGAGCTGTTTTTT.

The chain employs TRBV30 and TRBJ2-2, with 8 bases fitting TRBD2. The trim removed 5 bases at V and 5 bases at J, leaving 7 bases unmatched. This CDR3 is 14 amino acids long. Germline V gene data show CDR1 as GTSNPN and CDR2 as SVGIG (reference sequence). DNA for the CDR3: TGTGCCTGGGGACTAGCCGATTTAACCGGGGAGCTGTTTTTT. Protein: CAWGLADLTGELFF.

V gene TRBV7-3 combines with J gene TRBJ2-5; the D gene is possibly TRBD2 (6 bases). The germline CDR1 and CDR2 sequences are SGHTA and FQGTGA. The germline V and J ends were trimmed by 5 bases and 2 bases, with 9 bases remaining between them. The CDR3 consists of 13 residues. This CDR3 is CASSRDLQETQYF. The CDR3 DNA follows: TGTGCCAGCAGCCGGGACTTACAAGAGACCCAGTACTTC.

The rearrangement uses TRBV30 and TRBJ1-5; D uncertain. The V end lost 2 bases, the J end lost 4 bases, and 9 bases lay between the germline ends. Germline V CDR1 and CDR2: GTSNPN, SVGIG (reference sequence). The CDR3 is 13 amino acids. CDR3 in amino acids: CAWSPTENQPQHF. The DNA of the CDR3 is TGTGCCTGGAGTCCCACAGAAAATCAGCCCCAGCATTTT. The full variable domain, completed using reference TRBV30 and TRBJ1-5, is SQTIHQWPATLVQPVGSPLSLECTVEGTSNPNLYWYRQAAGRGLQLLFYSVGIGQISSEVPQNLSASRPQDRQFILSSKKLLLSDSGFYLCAWSPTENQPQHFGDGTRLSIL.

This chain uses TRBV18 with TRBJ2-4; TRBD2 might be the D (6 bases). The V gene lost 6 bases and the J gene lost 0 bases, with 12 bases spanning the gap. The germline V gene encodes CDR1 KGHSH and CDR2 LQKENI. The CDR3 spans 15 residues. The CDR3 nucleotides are TGTGCCAGCTCCTCCAGGGACTTAGCCAAAAACATTCAGTACTTC. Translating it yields CASSSRDLAKNIQYF.

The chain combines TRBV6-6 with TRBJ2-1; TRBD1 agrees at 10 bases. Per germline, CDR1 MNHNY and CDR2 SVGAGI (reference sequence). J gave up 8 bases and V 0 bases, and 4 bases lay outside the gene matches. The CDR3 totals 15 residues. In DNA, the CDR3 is TGTGCCAGCAGTTACTCGGACAGGGGGGAATATGAGCAGTTCTTC. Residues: CASSYSDRGEYEQFF.

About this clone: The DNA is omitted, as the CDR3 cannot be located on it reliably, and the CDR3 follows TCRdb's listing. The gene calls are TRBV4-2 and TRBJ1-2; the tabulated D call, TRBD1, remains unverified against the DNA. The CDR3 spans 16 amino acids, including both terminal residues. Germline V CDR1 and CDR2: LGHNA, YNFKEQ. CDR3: CASSLSLDRGKYGYTF.